The 25 T cell receptor beta chains below come from one sample, sequenced in a study of shared clonotypes between healthy human individuals. Repertoires were generated with immunoSEQ multiplex PCR, while TCRdb's copy carries only in-frame clones and drops some. Of 2 million to 3 million clones in the sample, roughly nine tenths were seen once. Sequenced input: naive CD4+ T cells sorted from blood. Described subset: CD45RA+ positively selected. Every receptor here comes from a man between 18 and 29 years old in good health.

The chain carries TRBV5-1 and TRBJ2-7, with a possible D match to TRBD2 (5 bases). The V end was cut by 4 bases, the J end by 3 bases, with 14 bases between. This CDR3 has 14 amino acids. Germline CDR1 and CDR2: SGHRS and YFSETQ. The CDR3 region is CASSRDGSGYEQYF. CDR3 nucleotides: TGCGCCAGCAGCCGGGATGGGTCCGGCTACGAGCAGTACTTC. The full variable domain, completed using reference TRBV5-1 and TRBJ2-7, is KAGVTQTPRYLIKTRGQQVTLSCSPISGHRSVSWYQQTPGQGLQFLFEYFSETQRNKGNFPGRFSGRQFSNSRSEMNVSTLELGDSALYLCASSRDGSGYEQYFGPGTRLTVT.

The chain has TRBV29-1 and TRBJ2-7; the match to TRBD1 covers 9 bases. The V segment lost 7 bases and the J segment 7 bases; nucleotides outside the gene matches: 14. The CDR3 sequence is 14 residues long. The germline CDR1 and CDR2 sequences are SQVTM and ANQGSEA. The CDR3 is CSATGGAQVGEQYF. CDR3 bases: TGCAGCGCGACAGGGGGGGCGCAAGTCGGGGAGCAGTACTTC.

This sequence joins TRBV9 and TRBJ1-2; D is undetermined. With 0 bases removed from V and 8 bases from J, the gap between germline ends came to 14 bases. The CDR3 runs to 14 residues. Germline CDR1 and CDR2: SGDLS and YYNGEE. The CDR3 DNA is TGTGCCAGCAGCGTAGCGGACTCTACGTACGGCTACACCTTC. This translates into CASSVADSTYGYTF.

The V gene is TRBV6-1, the J gene TRBJ1-1; the D is unclear. CDR3 size: 15 residues. V shed 5 bases and J shed 0 bases, with 13 bases lying between them. The germline CDR1 and CDR2 sequences are MNHNS and SASEGT. CDR3 loop: CASSQLLVVNTEAFF. For the CDR3, the DNA is TGTGCCAGCAGTCAGCTCCTCGTTGTGAACACTGAAGCTTTCTTT.

This clone was detected once. This chain connects TRBV7-8 to TRBJ2-5, with D hard to call. The ends were cut back, 1 base at V and 4 bases at J, with 7 bases in the middle. Germline values: CDR1 SGHVS, CDR2 FQNEAQ. The CDR3 totals 13 residues. The CDR3 region is CASSLGVAETQYF. CDR3 DNA sequence: TGTGCCAGCAGCTTAGGGGTGGCAGAGACCCAGTACTTC.

In DNA, the CDR3 is TGTGCCAGCAGCCCGGACACCGTCTATGGCTACACCTTC. This translates into CASSPDTVYGYTF. The chain recombines TRBV5-5 with TRBJ1-2, with D possibly matching TRBD1 (5 bases). V was shortened by 4 bases and J by 4 bases, with 11 bases between the two germline ends. CDR1 SGHKS and CDR2 YYEKEE come from the germline V gene (reference sequence). The CDR3 runs 13 residues. The whole variable domain, remainder taken from reference TRBV5-5 and TRBJ1-2, is DAGVTQSPTHLIKTRGQQVTLRCSPISGHKSVSWYQQVLGQGPQFIFQYYEKEERGRGNFPDRFSARQFPNYSSELNVNALLLGDSALYLCASSPDTVYGYTFGSGTRLTVV.

The chain links TRBV5-4 to TRBJ1-3, with D perhaps matching TRBD1 (5 bases). V was clipped by 2 bases and J by 0 bases, with 12 bases between them. The CDR3 is 16 residues long. CDR1 and CDR2 (germline): SGHNT, YYREEE (reference sequence). The CDR3 spells CASSFQDTSSGNTIYF. The CDR3 coding sequence is TGTGCCAGCAGCTTCCAGGACACCAGCTCTGGAAACACCATATATTTT.

This clone appeared a few times. The chain recombines TRBV7-2 with TRBJ1-1, with D unclear. V lost 5 bases, J lost 3 bases, and 7 bases lay in between. This CDR3 has 12 residues. CDR1 and CDR2 from the germline V gene are SGHTA and FQGNSA. The CDR3 bases are TGTGCCAGCAGCACCCGTTACACTGAAGCTTTCTTT. Translation: CASSTRYTEAFF. Combining the CDR3 with reference TRBV7-2 and TRBJ1-1 gives the whole variable domain GAGVSQSPSNKVTEKGKDVELRCDPISGHTALYWYRQSLGQGLEFLIYFQGNSAPDKSGLPSDRFSAERTGGSVSTLTIQRTQQEDSAVYLCASSTRYTEAFFGQGTRLTVV.

The chain couples TRBV7-9 to TRBJ1-1; 8 nucleotides agree with TRBD1. With 3 bases clipped from V and 5 bases from J, the junction kept 8 bases outside the gene matches. The CDR3 is 15 residues long. Germline CDR1 SEHNR, CDR2 FQNEAQ (reference sequence). CDR3 sequence: CASSFRTGQRTEAFF. In DNA, the CDR3 is TGTGCCAGCAGCTTTAGGACAGGGCAACGAACTGAAGCTTTCTTT.

The chain uses TRBV5-1 and TRBJ2-3; 12 nucleotides line up with TRBD1. J lost 5 bases, V lost 4 bases, and 5 bases had no gene match. The CDR3 has 15 residues. In germline, CDR1 is SGHRS, CDR2 YFSETQ. The CDR3 DNA reads TGCGCCAGCAGCAAGGGACAGGGGGCCGGAGATACGCAGTATTTT. Its translation is CASSKGQGAGDTQYF. The variable domain in full, completed from reference TRBV5-1 and TRBJ2-3, reads KAGVTQTPRYLIKTRGQQVTLSCSPISGHRSVSWYQQTPGQGLQFLFEYFSETQRNKGNFPGRFSGRQFSNSRSEMNVSTLELGDSALYLCASSKGQGAGDTQYFGPGTRLTVL.

This chain connects TRBV4-1 to TRBJ2-4; possible D gene TRBD2, 6 bases. This CDR3 region has 16 residues. The germline V gene has CDR1 MGHRA and CDR2 YSYEKL. V was clipped by 5 bases and J by 3 bases, with 17 bases between them. CDR3 nucleotides: TGCGCCAGCAGCGGACTACAAGTTCGGGGCAAAAACATTCAGTACTTC. The encoded protein is CASSGLQVRGKNIQYF.

The J gene is TRBJ1-1, the V gene TRBV4-1; D is unresolved. The CDR3 is 14 residues long. Trimming took off 3 bases at V and 5 bases at J, with 13 bases between the two ends. The germline CDR1 and CDR2 sequences are MGHRA and YSYEKL. Here the CDR3 DNA reads TGCGCCAGCAGCCAGGGCGGCGGGAGGACTGAAGCTTTCTTT. This translates into CASSQGGGRTEAFF.

V gene TRBV5-1 combines with J gene TRBJ1-2; TRBD1 agrees at 8 bases. The CDR3 extends over 15 amino acids. Trimming removed 4 bases from V and 4 bases from J; junction bases left unmatched: 9. Germline V gene data show CDR1 as SGHRS and CDR2 as YFSETQ. CDR3 nucleotide sequence: TGCGCCAGCAGCCTGGAGACAGGGGTTGGCTATGGCTACACCTTC. Translated: CASSLETGVGYGYTF. The entire variable domain, with the rest obtained from reference TRBV5-1 and TRBJ1-2, is as follows: KAGVTQTPRYLIKTRGQQVTLSCSPISGHRSVSWYQQTPGQGLQFLFEYFSETQRNKGNFPGRFSGRQFSNSRSEMNVSTLELGDSALYLCASSLETGVGYGYTFGSGTRLTVV.

This clone was observed a few times. Other DNA sequences in this sample translate to the same CDR3. CDR3 residues: CASSGQTNTEAFF. The CDR3 DNA follows: TGTGCCAGCAGTGGACAGACCAACACTGAAGCTTTCTTT. The rearrangement uses TRBV2 and TRBJ1-1, with D perhaps matching TRBD1 (5 bases). The germline CDR1 and CDR2 sequences are SNHLY and FYNNEI. The CDR3 runs 13 residues. Between the trimmed V and J ends, which lost 4 bases and 2 bases, there was a span of 8 bases.

The rearrangement joins TRBV23-1 to TRBJ2-1, with TRBD2 as a possible D gene (6 bases). TRBV23-1 is filed as an ORF, its function uncertain. V gave up 0 bases and J gave up 4 bases, with 7 bases separating them. This CDR3 is 14 amino acids long. DNA for the CDR3: TGCGCCAGCAGTCAATCGGGAGGTTACAATGAGCAGTTCTTC. Translated: CASSQSGGYNEQFF.

The chain carries TRBV28 and TRBJ2-1; D unresolved. Deletions cut 3 bases from V and 0 bases from J, with 15 bases between. This CDR3 region has 17 residues. CDR1 and CDR2 (germline): MDHEN, SYDVKM. Here the CDR3 DNA reads TGTGCCAGCAGTTTTCTTTGGTCCACGAGCTCCTACAATGAGCAGTTCTTC. Its protein is CASSFLWSTSSYNEQFF.

This clone is a singleton in its sample. Other DNA sequences from this sample encode an identical CDR3 as well. This sequence joins TRBV9 and TRBJ2-1; a weak D match, TRBD2 (5 bases). The ends were cut back, 2 bases at V and 2 bases at J, with 11 bases in the middle. The CDR3 length is 15 residues. CDR1 is SGDLS, CDR2 YYNGEE, per germline. The CDR3 sequence is CASSVSSGAYNEQFF. Written as DNA, the CDR3 is TGTGCCAGCAGCGTCTCAAGCGGAGCCTACAATGAGCAGTTCTTC. Drawing the rest from reference TRBV9 and TRBJ2-1, the complete variable domain is DSGVTQTPKHLITATGQRVTLRCSPRSGDLSVYWYQQSLDQGLQFLIQYYNGEERAKGNILERFSAQQFPDLHSELNLSSLELGDSALYFCASSVSSGAYNEQFFGPGTRLTVL.

The J gene is TRBJ2-1, the V gene TRBV7-2; TRBD2 matches 13 bases. Germline V CDR1 and CDR2: SGHTA, FQGNSA. CDR3 size: 18 residues. Trimming at V came to 3 bases and at J to 7 bases, leaving 12 bases not matched to a gene. The chain's CDR3 is CASSFAGLAGDDRNEQFF. CDR3 coding DNA: TGTGCCAGCAGCTTTGCAGGACTAGCGGGAGATGATAGGAATGAGCAGTTCTTC.

The V call is TRBV5-6, the J call TRBJ2-3; 8 bases are shared with TRBD2. The junction had 20 bases not matched to a gene; V was cut back by 7 bases and J by 1 base. Germline lookup yields CDR1 SGHDT and CDR2 YYEEEE. This CDR3 region has 19 residues. In DNA form, the CDR3 reads TGTGCCAGCGGGCTTGGGGGTAGCGGGATACCGATGGGCACAGATACGCAGTATTTT. It encodes CASGLGGSGIPMGTDTQYF.

This clone was counted a single time. The V gene is TRBV6-5, the J gene TRBJ2-5; D not resolved. The CDR3 is made up of 14 amino acids. Germline-derived CDR1 and CDR2 are MNHEY and SVGAGI. V shed 4 bases and J shed 4 bases, with 13 bases lying between them. The CDR3 sequence: CASSFSQRIETQYF. CDR3 bases: TGTGCCAGCAGTTTTAGTCAACGCATAGAGACCCAGTACTTC.

This rearrangement joins TRBV15 to TRBJ2-5, with D possibly called TRBD1 or TRBD2 (5 bases each). With 5 bases removed from V and 4 bases from J, the gap between germline ends came to 11 bases. The germline V gene has CDR1 LNHNV and CDR2 YYDKDF (reference sequence). The CDR3 is 13 residues long. The CDR3 DNA sequence: TGTGCCACCAGCGGGGGTAGTTTAGAGACCCAGTACTTC. This gives the protein CATSGGSLETQYF.

The chain combines TRBV5-1 with TRBJ2-7; no clear D. V gave up 3 bases and J gave up 4 bases, with 14 bases separating them. The CDR3 runs 14 residues. Germline lookup yields CDR1 SGHRS and CDR2 YFSETQ. CDR3 protein: CASSSTADRYEQYF. The CDR3, as DNA: TGCGCCAGCAGCTCTACAGCAGACCGTTACGAGCAGTACTTC.

This clone was seen a single time. Other DNA variants within this sample encode the same CDR3. The chain employs TRBV5-1 and TRBJ1-2, with D uncertain. The V end was cut by 2 bases, the J end by 6 bases, with 8 bases between. The CDR3 is 12 amino acids. Germline V lookup: CDR1 SGHRS, CDR2 YFSETQ. The DNA for the CDR3 is TGCGCCAGCAGCTTCCCAGGCGATGGCTACACCTTC. This gives the protein CASSFPGDGYTF.

This chain connects TRBV2 to TRBJ1-4; D may be TRBD1 (5 bases). The germline CDR1 and CDR2 sequences are SNHLY and FYNNEI. Trimming left V 7 bases short and J 0 bases short, with 15 bases between. The CDR3 loop spans 16 amino acids. The CDR3 sequence is CASTSRGLATNEKLFF. The CDR3 coding sequence is TGTGCCAGCACATCGAGGGGCCTAGCAACTAATGAAAAACTGTTTTTT.

The gene calls are TRBV6-5 and TRBJ2-1; no firm D call. CDR1 is MNHEY and CDR2 is SVGAGI in the germline V gene. Trimming left V 0 bases short and J 9 bases short, with 18 bases between. The CDR3 length is 16 residues. The CDR3 DNA reads TGTGCCAGCAGTTACTCGTCCCCATTTTGGAGATCTGAGCAGTTCTTC. Its protein product is CASSYSSPFWRSEQFF.